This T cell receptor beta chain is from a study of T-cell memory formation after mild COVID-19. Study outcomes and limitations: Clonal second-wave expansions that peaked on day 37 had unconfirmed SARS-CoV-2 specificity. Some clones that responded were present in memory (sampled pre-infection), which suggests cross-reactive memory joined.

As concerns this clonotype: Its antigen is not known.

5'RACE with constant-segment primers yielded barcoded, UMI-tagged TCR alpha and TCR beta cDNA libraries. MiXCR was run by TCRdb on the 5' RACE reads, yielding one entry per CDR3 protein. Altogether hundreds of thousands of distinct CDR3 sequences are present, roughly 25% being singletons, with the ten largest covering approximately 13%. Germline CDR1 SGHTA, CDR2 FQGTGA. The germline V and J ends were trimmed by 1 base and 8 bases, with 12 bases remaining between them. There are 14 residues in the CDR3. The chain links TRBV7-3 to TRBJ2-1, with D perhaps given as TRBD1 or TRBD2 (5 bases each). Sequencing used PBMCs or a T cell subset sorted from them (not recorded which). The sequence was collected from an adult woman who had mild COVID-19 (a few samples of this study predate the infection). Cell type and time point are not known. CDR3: CASSLRYGADEQFF. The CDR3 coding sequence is TGTGCCAGCAGCTTAAGATACGGGGCGGATGAGCAGTTCTTC.